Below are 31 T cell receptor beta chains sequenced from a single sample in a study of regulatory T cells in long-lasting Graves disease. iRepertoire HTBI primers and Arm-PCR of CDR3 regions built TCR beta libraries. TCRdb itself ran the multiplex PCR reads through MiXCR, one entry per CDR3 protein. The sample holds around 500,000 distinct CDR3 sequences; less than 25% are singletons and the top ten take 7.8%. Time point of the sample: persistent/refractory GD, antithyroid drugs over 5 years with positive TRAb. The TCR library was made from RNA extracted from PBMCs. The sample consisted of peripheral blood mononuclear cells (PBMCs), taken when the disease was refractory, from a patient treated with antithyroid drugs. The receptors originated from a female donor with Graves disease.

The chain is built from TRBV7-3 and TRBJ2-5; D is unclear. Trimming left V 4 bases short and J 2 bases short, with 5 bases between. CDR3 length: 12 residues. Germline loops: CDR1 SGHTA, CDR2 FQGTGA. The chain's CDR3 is CASSSKQETQYF. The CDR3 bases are TGTGCCAGCAGCTCTAAACAAGAGACCCAGTACTTC.

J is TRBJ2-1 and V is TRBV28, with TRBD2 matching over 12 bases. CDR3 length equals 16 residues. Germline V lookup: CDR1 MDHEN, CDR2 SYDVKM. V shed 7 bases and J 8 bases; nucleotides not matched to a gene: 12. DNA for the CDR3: TGTGCCAGCACCCCCGTTGGACTAGCGGGACCATATGAGCAGTTCTTC. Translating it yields CASTPVGLAGPYEQFF.

The CDR3 coding sequence is TGTGCCACCAGGACGGGGGGCACAGATACGCAGTATTTT. Translation gives CATRTGGTDTQYF. V and J are TRBV27 and TRBJ2-3; perhaps TRBD2 as D (6 bases). Germline V lookup: CDR1 MNHEY, CDR2 SMNVEV (reference sequence). Trimming took off 10 bases at V and 1 base at J, with 12 bases between the two ends. The CDR3 length is 13 residues.

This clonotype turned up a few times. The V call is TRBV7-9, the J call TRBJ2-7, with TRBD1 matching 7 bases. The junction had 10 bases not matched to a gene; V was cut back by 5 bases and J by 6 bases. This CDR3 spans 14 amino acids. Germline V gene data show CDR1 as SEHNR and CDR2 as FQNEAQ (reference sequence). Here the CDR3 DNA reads TGTGCCAGCAGCACAGGACAGGCCCCGGGCGAGCAGTACTTC. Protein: CASSTGQAPGEQYF.

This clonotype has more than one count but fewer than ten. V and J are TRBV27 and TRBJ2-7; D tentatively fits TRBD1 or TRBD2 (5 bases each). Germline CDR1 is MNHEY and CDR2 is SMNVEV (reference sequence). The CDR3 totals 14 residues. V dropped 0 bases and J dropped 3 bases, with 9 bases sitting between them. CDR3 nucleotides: TGTGCCAGCAGTTTATCCCGGGGCCTCTACGAGCAGTACTTC. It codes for CASSLSRGLYEQYF.

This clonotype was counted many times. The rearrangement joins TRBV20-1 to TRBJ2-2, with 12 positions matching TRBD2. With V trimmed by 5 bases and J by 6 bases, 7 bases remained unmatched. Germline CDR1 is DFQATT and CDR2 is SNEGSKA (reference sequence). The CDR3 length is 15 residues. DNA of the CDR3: TGCAGTGCTCTCCGACTAGCGGGAGATCCCGGGGAGCTGTTTTTT. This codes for CSALRLAGDPGELFF.

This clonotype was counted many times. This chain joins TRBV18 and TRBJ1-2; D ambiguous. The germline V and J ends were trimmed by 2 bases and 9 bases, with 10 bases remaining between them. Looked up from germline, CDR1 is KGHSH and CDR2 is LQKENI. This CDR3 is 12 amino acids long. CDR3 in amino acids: CASSPNGNSYTF. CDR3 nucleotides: TGTGCCAGCTCACCAAATGGGAATAGCTACACCTTC.

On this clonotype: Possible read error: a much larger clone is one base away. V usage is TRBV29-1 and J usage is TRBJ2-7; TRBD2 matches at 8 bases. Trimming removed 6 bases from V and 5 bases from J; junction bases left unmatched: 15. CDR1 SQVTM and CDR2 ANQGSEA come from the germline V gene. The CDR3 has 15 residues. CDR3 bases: TGCAGCGTGCTAGAGCAAGCGGGAGAGGCACACGAGCAGTACTTC. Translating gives CSVLEQAGEAHEQYF.

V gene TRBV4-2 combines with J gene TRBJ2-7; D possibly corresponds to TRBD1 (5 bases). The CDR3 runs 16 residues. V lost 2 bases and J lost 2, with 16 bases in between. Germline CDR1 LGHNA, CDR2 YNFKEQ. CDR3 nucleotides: TGTGCCAGCAGCCAAACCTCAGAACAGGCCACCTACGAGCAGTACTTC. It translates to CASSQTSEQATYEQYF.

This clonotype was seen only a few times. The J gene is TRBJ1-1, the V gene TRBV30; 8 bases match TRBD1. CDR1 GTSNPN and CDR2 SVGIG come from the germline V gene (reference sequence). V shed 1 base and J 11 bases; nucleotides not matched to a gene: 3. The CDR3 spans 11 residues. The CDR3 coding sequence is TGTGCCTGGAGTGAGACAGGGGAGGCTTTCTTT. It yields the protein CAWSETGEAFF.

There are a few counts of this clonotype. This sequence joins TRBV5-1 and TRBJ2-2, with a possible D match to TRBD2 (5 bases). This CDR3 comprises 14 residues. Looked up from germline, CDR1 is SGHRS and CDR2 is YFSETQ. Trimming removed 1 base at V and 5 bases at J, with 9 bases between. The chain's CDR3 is CASSLSSATGELFF. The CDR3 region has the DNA TGCGCCAGCAGCTTGAGTAGCGCGACCGGGGAGCTGTTTTTT.

CDR3 residues: CASSLNRVLGYTF. The CDR3 coding sequence is TGTGCCAGCAGCCTCAACCGGGTCCTTGGCTACACCTTC. The rearrangement links TRBV12-3 or TRBV12-4 to TRBJ1-2, with unresolved D. With 6 bases removed from V and 7 bases from J, the gap between germline ends came to 15 bases. This CDR3 has 13 amino acids.

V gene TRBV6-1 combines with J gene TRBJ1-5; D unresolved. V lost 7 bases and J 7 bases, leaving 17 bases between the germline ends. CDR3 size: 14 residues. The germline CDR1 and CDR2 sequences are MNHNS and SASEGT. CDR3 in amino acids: CASNTGGQRQPQHF. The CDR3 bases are TGTGCCAGCAATACCGGAGGGCAAAGGCAGCCCCAGCATTTT.

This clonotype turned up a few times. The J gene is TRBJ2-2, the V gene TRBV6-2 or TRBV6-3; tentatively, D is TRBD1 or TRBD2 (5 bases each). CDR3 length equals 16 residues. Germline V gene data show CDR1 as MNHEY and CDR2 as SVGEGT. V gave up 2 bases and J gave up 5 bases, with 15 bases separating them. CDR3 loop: CASSYTIPGPTGELFF. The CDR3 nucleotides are TGTGCCAGCAGTTACACAATTCCGGGACCAACCGGGGAGCTGTTTTTT.

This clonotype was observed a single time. CDR3 residues: CASSRGRVSNQPQHF. CDR3 nucleotide sequence: TGTGCCAGTAGTCGGGGCAGAGTTAGCAATCAGCCCCAGCATTTT. V and J are TRBV19 and TRBJ1-5; tentative D call: TRBD1 (5 bases). CDR1 and CDR2 from the germline V gene are LNHDA and SQIVND (reference sequence). This CDR3 has 15 amino acids. Trimming left V 5 bases short and J 0 bases short, with 11 bases between.

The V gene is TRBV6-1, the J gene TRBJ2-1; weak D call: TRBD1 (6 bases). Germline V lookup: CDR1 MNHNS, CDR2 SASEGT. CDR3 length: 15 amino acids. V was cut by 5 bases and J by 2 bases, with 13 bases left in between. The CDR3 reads CASSPGVGPYNEQFF. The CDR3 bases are TGTGCCAGCAGTCCAGGGGTAGGGCCCTACAATGAGCAGTTCTTC.

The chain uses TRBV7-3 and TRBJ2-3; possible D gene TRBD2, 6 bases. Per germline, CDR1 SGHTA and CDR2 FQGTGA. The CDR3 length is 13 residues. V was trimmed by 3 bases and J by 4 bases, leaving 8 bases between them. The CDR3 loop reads CASSFGGSDTQYF. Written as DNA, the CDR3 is TGTGCCAGCAGCTTTGGGGGGTCAGATACGCAGTATTTT.

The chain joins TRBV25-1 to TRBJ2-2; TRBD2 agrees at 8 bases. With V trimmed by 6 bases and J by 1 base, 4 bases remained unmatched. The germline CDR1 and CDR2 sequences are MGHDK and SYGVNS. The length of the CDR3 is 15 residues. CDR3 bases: TGTGCCAGCAGAGATAGCGGGATGAACACCGGGGAGCTGTTTTTT. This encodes CASRDSGMNTGELFF.

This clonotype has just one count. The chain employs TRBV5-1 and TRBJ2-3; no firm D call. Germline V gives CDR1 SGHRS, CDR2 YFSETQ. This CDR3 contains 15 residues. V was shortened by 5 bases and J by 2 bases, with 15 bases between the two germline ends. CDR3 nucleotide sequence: TGCGCCAGCAGGGGCCTGTTGGGGAACACAGATACGCAGTATTTT. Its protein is CASRGLLGNTDTQYF. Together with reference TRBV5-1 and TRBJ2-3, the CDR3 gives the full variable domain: KAGVTQTPRYLIKTRGQQVTLSCSPISGHRSVSWYQQTPGQGLQFLFEYFSETQRNKGNFPGRFSGRQFSNSRSEMNVSTLELGDSALYLCASRGLLGNTDTQYFGPGTRLTVL.

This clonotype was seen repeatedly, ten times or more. Here the CDR3 DNA reads TGTGCCAGCAGTTTCAGACTAGCGGGAGCCGAGCAGTACTTC. Translating it yields CASSFRLAGAEQYF. This chain links TRBV6-5 with TRBJ2-7; TRBD2 aligns across 12 bases. The CDR3 is made up of 14 amino acids. Germline values: CDR1 MNHEY, CDR2 SVGAGI. The junction had 4 bases not matched to a gene; V was cut back by 4 bases and J by 6 bases.

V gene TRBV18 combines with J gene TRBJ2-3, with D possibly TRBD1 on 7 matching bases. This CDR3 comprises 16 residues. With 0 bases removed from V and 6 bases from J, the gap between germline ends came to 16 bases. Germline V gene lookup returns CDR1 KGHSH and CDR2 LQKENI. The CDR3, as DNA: TGTGCCAGCTCACCACCGTCAGGGGGGCTGGCGGATACGCAGTATTTT. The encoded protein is CASSPPSGGLADTQYF.

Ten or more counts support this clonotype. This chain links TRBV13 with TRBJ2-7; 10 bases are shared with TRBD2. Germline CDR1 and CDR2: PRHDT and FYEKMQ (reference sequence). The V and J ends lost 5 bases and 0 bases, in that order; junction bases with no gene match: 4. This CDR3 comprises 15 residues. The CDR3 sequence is CASSDGLAASYEQYF. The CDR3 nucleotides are TGTGCCAGCAGCGACGGACTAGCGGCCTCCTACGAGCAGTACTTC.

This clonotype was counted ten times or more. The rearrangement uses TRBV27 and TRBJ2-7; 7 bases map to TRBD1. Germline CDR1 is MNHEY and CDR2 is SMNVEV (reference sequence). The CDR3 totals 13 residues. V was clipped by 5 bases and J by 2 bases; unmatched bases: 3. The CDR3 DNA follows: TGTGCCAGCAGTCACACAGGGGCCTACGAGCAGTACTTC. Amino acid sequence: CASSHTGAYEQYF.

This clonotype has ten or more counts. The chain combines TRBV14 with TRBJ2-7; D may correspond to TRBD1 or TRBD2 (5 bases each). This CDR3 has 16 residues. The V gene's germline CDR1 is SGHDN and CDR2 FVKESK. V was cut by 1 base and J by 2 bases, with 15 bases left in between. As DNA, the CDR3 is TGTGCCAGCAGCCAAGTGGGGGTCGACCATCCCTACGAGCAGTACTTC. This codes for CASSQVGVDHPYEQYF. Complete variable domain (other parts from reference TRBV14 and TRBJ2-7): EAGVTQFPSHSVIEKGQTVTLRCDPISGHDNLYWYRRVMGKEIKFLLHFVKESKQDESGMPNNRFLAERTGGTYSTLKVQPAELEDSGVYFCASSQVGVDHPYEQYFGPGTRLTVT.

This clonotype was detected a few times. The CDR3 loop is CASSWDGAGELFF. Here the CDR3 DNA reads TGCGCCAGCAGCTGGGACGGGGCCGGGGAGCTGTTTTTT. The chain has TRBV5-1 and TRBJ2-2; D may be TRBD1 or TRBD2 (5 bases each). Deletions cut 3 bases from V and 6 bases from J, with 9 bases between. CDR1 and CDR2 (germline): SGHRS, YFSETQ. The CDR3 extends over 13 amino acids.

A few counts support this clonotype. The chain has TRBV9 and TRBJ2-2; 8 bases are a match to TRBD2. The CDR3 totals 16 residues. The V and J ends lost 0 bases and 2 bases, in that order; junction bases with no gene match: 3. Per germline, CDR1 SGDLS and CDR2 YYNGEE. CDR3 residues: CASSVVAGGNTGELFF. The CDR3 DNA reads TGTGCCAGCAGCGTAGTGGCGGGAGGTAACACCGGGGAGCTGTTTTTT.

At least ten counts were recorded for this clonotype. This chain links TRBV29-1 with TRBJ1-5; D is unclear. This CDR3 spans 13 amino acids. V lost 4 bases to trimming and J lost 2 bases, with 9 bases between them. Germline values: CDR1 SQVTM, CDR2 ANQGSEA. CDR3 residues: CSVGRGGNQPQHF. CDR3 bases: TGCAGCGTTGGGCGGGGTGGCAATCAGCCCCAGCATTTT.

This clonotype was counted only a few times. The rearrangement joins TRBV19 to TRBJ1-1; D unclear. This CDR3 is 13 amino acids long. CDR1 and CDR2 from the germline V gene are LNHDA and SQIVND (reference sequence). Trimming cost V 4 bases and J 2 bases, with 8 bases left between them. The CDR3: CASSNDGNTEAFF. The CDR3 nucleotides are TGTGCCAGTAGTAATGACGGTAACACTGAAGCTTTCTTT.

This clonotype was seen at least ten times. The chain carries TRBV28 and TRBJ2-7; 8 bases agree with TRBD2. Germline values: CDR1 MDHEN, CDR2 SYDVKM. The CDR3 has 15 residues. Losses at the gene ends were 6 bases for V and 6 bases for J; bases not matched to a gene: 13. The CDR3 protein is CASSLGGSGNFEQYF. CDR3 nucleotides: TGTGCCAGCAGCCTAGGGGGTAGCGGGAATTTCGAGCAGTACTTC.

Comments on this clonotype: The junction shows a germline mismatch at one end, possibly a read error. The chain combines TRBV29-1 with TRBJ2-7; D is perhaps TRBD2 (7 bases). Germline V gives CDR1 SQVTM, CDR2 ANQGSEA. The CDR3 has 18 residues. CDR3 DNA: TGCAGCGTTGAAGGGGGGGGCCAAGGTTCCAAGAGCTCCTGCGAGCAGTACTTC. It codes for CSVEGGGQGSKSSCEQYF.

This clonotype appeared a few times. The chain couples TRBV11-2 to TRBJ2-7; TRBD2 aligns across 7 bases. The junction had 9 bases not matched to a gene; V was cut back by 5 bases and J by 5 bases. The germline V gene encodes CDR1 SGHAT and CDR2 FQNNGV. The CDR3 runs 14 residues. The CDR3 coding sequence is TGTGCCAGCAGCCCTGGCGGGAGTGTCAACGAGCAGTACTTC. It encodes CASSPGGSVNEQYF.